These 29 T cell receptor beta chains originate from one sample sequenced in a study of patients and donors after allogeneic stem cell transplantation. In TCRdb, the RT-PCR reads were re-called with MiXCR into one record per CDR3 protein. The table lists 90,000 to 130,000 distinct CDR3 sequences, around 33% of them singletons. The specimen was blood, either unsorted or a sorted T cell fraction (not recorded which). The receptors here all came from a human donor who was either an allogeneic HSCT recipient or a stem cell or donor lymphocyte infusion donor (not recorded which). It is not recorded whose cells these are; they may come from a transplant donor.

There are a few counts of this clonotype. The rearrangement uses TRBV7-9 and TRBJ1-1, with D uncertain. V shed 2 bases and J shed 5 bases, with 15 bases lying between them. This CDR3 region has 15 residues. Germline V gene sequence: CDR1 SEHNR, CDR2 FQNEAQ (reference sequence). This CDR3 is CASSLWSQVETEAFF. As DNA, the CDR3 is TGTGCCAGCAGCTTATGGAGTCAGGTCGAGACTGAAGCTTTCTTT.

The chain combines TRBV6-5 with TRBJ1-3; D perhaps matches TRBD1 (5 bases). CDR3 size: 14 residues. Germline V CDR1 and CDR2: MNHEY, SVGAGI. V shed 8 bases and J shed 2 bases, with 13 bases lying between them. CDR3 in DNA: TGTGCCAGCCGCGGGGGAGGGACTGGAAACACCATATATTTT. Translated: CASRGGGTGNTIYF.

The J gene is TRBJ2-1, the V gene TRBV10-3; 8 bases agree with TRBD2. Germline values: CDR1 ENHRY, CDR2 SYGVKD. V lost 6 bases and J lost 6; bases outside the gene matches: 4. There are 13 residues in the CDR3. The CDR3 DNA is TGTGCCATCAGCGGGAGGGCGGGCAATGAGCAGTTCTTC. Its protein is CAISGRAGNEQFF.

This chain joins TRBV5-5 and TRBJ2-2; D might be TRBD1 (6 bases). The germline V and J ends were trimmed by 2 bases and 0 bases, with 8 bases remaining between them. This CDR3 has 15 amino acids. Germline lookup yields CDR1 SGHKS and CDR2 YYEKEE (reference sequence). The CDR3 nucleotides are TGTGCCAGCAGCTTAACAGGGACGAACACCGGGGAGCTGTTTTTT. Translated, it gives CASSLTGTNTGELFF.

This chain uses TRBV7-8 with TRBJ1-5, with 8 bases aligning to TRBD1. With V trimmed by 0 bases and J by 5 bases, 6 bases remained unmatched. Germline CDR1 is SGHVS and CDR2 is FQNEAQ. The CDR3 runs to 16 residues. The CDR3 loop reads CASSLAPRGQDQPQHF. The CDR3 bases are TGTGCCAGCAGCTTAGCGCCCAGGGGGCAGGATCAGCCCCAGCATTTT.

This clonotype came up once. V usage is TRBV7-9 and J usage is TRBJ2-2, with 7 bases lining up with TRBD2. The junction had 9 bases not matched to a gene; V was cut back by 1 base and J by 4 bases. This CDR3 comprises 17 residues. Germline loops: CDR1 SEHNR, CDR2 FQNEAQ (reference sequence). In nucleotides, the CDR3 is TGTGCCAGCAGCTTAGTAATAGAGACTAGCATCACCGGGGAGCTGTTTTTT. Amino acids: CASSLVIETSITGELFF.

This clonotype was observed many times. The chain carries TRBV6-1 and TRBJ1-2; D is possibly TRBD1 (5 bases). The CDR3 is made up of 14 amino acids. Germline V CDR1 and CDR2: MNHNS, SASEGT. Deletions cut 7 bases from V and 5 bases from J, with 17 bases between. The CDR3 DNA reads as TGTGCCAGCATAGCCTCGACAGCCCGATATGGCTACACCTTC. Translating gives CASIASTARYGYTF.

The chain uses TRBV20-1 and TRBJ2-2; D gene unclear. The CDR3 is 13 amino acids. V lost 3 bases and J lost 9, with 14 bases in between. Germline V lookup: CDR1 DFQATT, CDR2 SNEGSKA (reference sequence). The CDR3: CSASSPPPRELFF. In DNA, the CDR3 is TGCAGTGCTAGTTCCCCTCCTCCCCGGGAGCTGTTTTTT.

CDR3 loop: CASTLFSGDGYTF. CDR3 DNA: TGTGCCAGCACCCTCTTTAGTGGGGATGGCTACACCTTC. The rearrangement uses TRBV12-3 or TRBV12-4 and TRBJ1-2; D is ambiguous. Trimming shortened V by 7 bases and J by 6 bases, and 15 bases separated the two germline ends. This CDR3 has 13 residues.

V usage is TRBV5-6 and J usage is TRBJ2-2; no clear D gene. The V end was cut by 1 base, the J end by 1 base, with 5 bases between. Germline CDR1 reads SGHDT; CDR2 reads YYEEEE. The CDR3 consists of 14 residues. The CDR3 DNA sequence: TGTGCCAGCAGCTTGCGCAGGAACACCGGGGAGCTGTTTTTT. Encoded protein: CASSLRRNTGELFF.

This clonotype was observed a handful of times. The chain combines TRBV5-1 with TRBJ1-1, with 7 bases matching TRBD1. Germline V CDR1 and CDR2: SGHRS, YFSETQ. The CDR3 totals 15 residues. Trimming took 4 bases from V and 3 from J; bases not matched to a gene: 9. The CDR3, as DNA: TGCGCCAGCAGCCCACGAGGACAGGAACACACTGAAGCTTTCTTT. Its protein product is CASSPRGQEHTEAFF.

This chain joins TRBV7-9 and TRBJ2-5; TRBD1 agrees at 7 bases. The CDR3 runs 14 residues. Germline CDR1 SEHNR, CDR2 FQNEAQ (reference sequence). V was pared by 5 bases and J by 5 bases, with 8 bases of the junction left unmatched. CDR3 region: CASSPPARGETQYF. The CDR3 DNA sequence: TGTGCCAGCAGCCCCCCGGCCAGGGGGGAGACCCAGTACTTC.

This clonotype turned up a few times. The chain recombines TRBV6-5 with TRBJ2-1; D uncertain. The germline V gene has CDR1 MNHEY and CDR2 SVGAGI. The CDR3 runs 13 residues. V dropped 2 bases and J dropped 10 bases, with 12 bases sitting between them. CDR3 residues: CASSYPPTREQFF. DNA for the CDR3: TGTGCCAGCAGTTACCCCCCCACACGCGAGCAGTTCTTC.

The chain carries TRBV20-1 and TRBJ2-7; 9 bases agree with TRBD1. CDR1 and CDR2 from the germline V gene are DFQATT and SNEGSKA (reference sequence). J gave up 0 bases and V 0 bases, and 3 bases lay outside the gene matches. The CDR3 has 15 residues. In nucleotides, the CDR3 is TGCAGTGCTAGAGAGGGGACAGGGAGCTCCTACGAGCAGTACTTC. This translates into CSAREGTGSSYEQYF.

This chain connects TRBV20-1 to TRBJ2-1; 11 bases are shared with TRBD2. The CDR3 is 14 amino acids. Germline V lookup: CDR1 DFQATT, CDR2 SNEGSKA (reference sequence). The trim removed 4 bases at V and 4 bases at J, leaving 3 bases unmatched. The CDR3 is CSATLAGGYNEQFF. The CDR3 DNA is TGCAGTGCTACCCTAGCGGGAGGATACAATGAGCAGTTCTTC.

The V and J genes are TRBV5-1 and TRBJ2-5; TRBD2 matches 15 bases. The CDR3 is made up of 17 amino acids. Trimming removed 4 bases from V and 3 bases from J; junction bases left unmatched: 7. Germline CDR1 is SGHRS and CDR2 is YFSETQ. The CDR3 loop is CASSPRTSGRAEETQYF. In DNA, the CDR3 is TGCGCCAGCAGCCCCAGGACTAGCGGGAGGGCCGAAGAGACCCAGTACTTC.

The sample holds a few counts of this clonotype. This sequence joins TRBV5-1 and TRBJ2-7, with 9 bases matching TRBD2. Germline V CDR1 and CDR2: SGHRS, YFSETQ. Losses at the gene ends were 7 bases for V and 2 bases for J; bases not matched to a gene: 7. The CDR3 sequence is 14 residues long. This CDR3 is CASASGTSTYEQYF. CDR3 DNA: TGCGCCAGCGCCTCCGGGACTAGCACCTACGAGCAGTACTTC.

The chain is built from TRBV6-1 and TRBJ1-2; 12 nucleotides align to TRBD1. The germline CDR1 and CDR2 sequences are MNHNS and SASEGT. The ends lost 6 bases at V and 3 bases at J; junction bases unmatched: 5. There are 15 residues in the CDR3. CDR3 sequence: CASRGQGASDYGYTF. In nucleotides, the CDR3 is TGTGCCAGCAGGGGACAGGGGGCCTCGGACTATGGCTACACCTTC.

This clonotype showed up just a few times. The chain carries TRBV20-1 and TRBJ2-7, with TRBD2 as a possible D gene (5 bases). The germline V gene encodes CDR1 DFQATT and CDR2 SNEGSKA (reference sequence). The length of the CDR3 is 15 residues. The V gene lost 4 bases and the J gene lost 2 bases, with 18 bases spanning the gap. CDR3 in amino acids: CSAILRGFLPYEQYF. In DNA form, the CDR3 reads TGCAGTGCTATCCTTCGGGGATTTCTTCCCTACGAGCAGTACTTC.

With regard to this clonotype: One base away lies a much larger clone, so this may be a sequencing read error. V is TRBV29-1 and J is TRBJ1-3, with D uncertain. Trimming took off 4 bases at V and 1 base at J, with 8 bases between the two ends. Germline-derived CDR1 and CDR2 are SQVTM and ANQGSEA. The CDR3 totals 13 residues. The CDR3 coding sequence is TGCAGCGTTGCAGGTAGATCTGGAAACACCATATATTTT. Translating gives CSVAGRSGNTIYF.

V is TRBV27 and J is TRBJ1-2; 7 bases are shared with TRBD1. CDR3 length equals 13 residues. Germline CDR1 MNHEY, CDR2 SMNVEV (reference sequence). V shed 5 bases and J 8 bases; nucleotides not matched to a gene: 8. The CDR3 sequence: CASSRLQGEGYTF. DNA of the CDR3: TGTGCCAGCAGTCGCCTTCAGGGGGAAGGCTACACCTTC.

This clonotype was seen only a few times. The CDR3 DNA is TGTGCCAGCAGCTTCCGGGACAGATTATACGAGCAGTACTTC. It yields the protein CASSFRDRLYEQYF. The chain joins TRBV3-1 to TRBJ2-7, with 7 nucleotides matching TRBD1. This CDR3 has 14 residues. From germline, CDR1 is LGHDT and CDR2 YNNKEL (reference sequence). Trimming removed 5 bases from V and 4 bases from J; junction bases left unmatched: 8.

The table lists this clonotype with a few counts. V is TRBV7-2 and J is TRBJ1-2; perhaps TRBD1 as D (6 bases). Looked up from germline, CDR1 is SGHTA and CDR2 is FQGNSA. CDR3 length: 16 residues. V was shortened by 5 bases and J by 8 bases, with 24 bases between the two germline ends. The CDR3 bases are TGTGCCAGCAGCAAATCCGGGACATACTATGTGTCGGGCTACACCTTC. Amino acid sequence: CASSKSGTYYVSGYTF.

The table lists this clonotype with a few counts. J is TRBJ2-6 and V is TRBV7-8, with no clear D. CDR1 is SGHVS, CDR2 FQNEAQ, per germline. V lost 1 base and J 0 bases, leaving 7 bases between the germline ends. The CDR3 is 16 amino acids. The CDR3 protein is CASSLEQISGANVLTF. The CDR3 nucleotides read TGTGCCAGCAGCTTAGAACAGATCTCTGGGGCCAACGTCCTGACTTTC.

The chain joins TRBV7-9 to TRBJ2-1; tentatively, D is TRBD1 or TRBD2 (5 bases each). The CDR3 has 14 residues. Germline lookup yields CDR1 SEHNR and CDR2 FQNEAQ (reference sequence). Trimming pared 8 bases from V and 4 bases from J, leaving 15 bases between. CDR3 protein: CASGGPGPYNEQFF. The CDR3 region has the DNA TGTGCCAGCGGGGGACCCGGTCCTTACAATGAGCAGTTCTTC.

The V and J genes are TRBV5-1 and TRBJ2-7; D not resolved. Germline V CDR1 and CDR2: SGHRS, YFSETQ. Trimming stripped 4 bases from V and 3 bases from J, with 14 bases between. This CDR3 is built from 14 residues. CDR3 in amino acids: CASSVDTRFYEQYF. Written as DNA, the CDR3 is TGCGCCAGCAGCGTAGACACCCGATTCTACGAGCAGTACTTC.

V usage is TRBV28 and J usage is TRBJ2-7; no clear D gene. Per germline, CDR1 MDHEN and CDR2 SYDVKM. CDR3 length equals 14 residues. V gave up 3 bases and J gave up 2 bases, with 11 bases separating them. For the CDR3, the DNA is TGTGCCAGCAGTTTTTATTCTGGCCCCTACGAGCAGTACTTC. It codes for CASSFYSGPYEQYF.

Relative to its sample, this clonotype is medium-sized. The chain is built from TRBV5-1 and TRBJ2-6; TRBD1 matches at 7 bases. The CDR3 runs 16 residues. Germline CDR1 is SGHRS and CDR2 is YFSETQ. V shed 3 bases, J shed 0 bases, and the junction held 3 bases outside the gene matches. DNA of the CDR3: TGCGCCAGCAGCTGGGGACAGTCCTCTGGGGCCAACGTCCTGACTTTC. It encodes CASSWGQSSGANVLTF.

The chain employs TRBV20-1 and TRBJ1-2; D may be TRBD1 (6 bases). Trimming pared 4 bases from V and 4 bases from J, leaving 16 bases between. Germline CDR1 and CDR2: DFQATT and SNEGSKA (reference sequence). The CDR3 sequence is 14 residues long. The CDR3 spells CSATPDSQSYGYTF. CDR3 nucleotides: TGCAGTGCTACACCGGACAGTCAAAGCTATGGCTACACCTTC.